What follows are 8 T cell receptor beta chains derived from one specimen sequenced in a study of blood T cell repertoires in COVID-19. Only in-frame clones appear in the TCRdb table, and some are missing; sequencing was by immunoSEQ multiplex PCR. Of fewer than 250,000 clones detected, 86% appear once; the ten largest clones hold 5.5% to 6%. The sample consisted of peripheral blood. The receptors stem from an elderly woman with COVID-19, enrolled during active disease.

This rearrangement joins TRBV18 to TRBJ1-5; tentatively, D is TRBD1 (5 bases). This CDR3 is 14 amino acids long. Germline V lookup: CDR1 KGHSH, CDR2 LQKENI. With 3 bases removed from V and 6 bases from J, the gap between germline ends came to 12 bases. The CDR3 DNA sequence: TGTGCCAGCTCACCCCAGGGCCAGGGTCAGCCCCAGCATTTT. This sequence encodes CASSPQGQGQPQHF.

J is TRBJ1-4 and V is TRBV28, with a possible D match to TRBD1 (6 bases). This CDR3 comprises 14 residues. Germline CDR1 and CDR2: MDHEN and SYDVKM. Trimming stripped 6 bases from V and 8 bases from J, with 16 bases between. CDR3 in amino acids: CASSQQGFGEKLFF. CDR3 coding DNA: TGTGCCAGCAGCCAACAGGGTTTCGGAGAAAAACTGTTTTTT.

The chain recombines TRBV2 with TRBJ1-5; 9 bases line up with TRBD1. V lost 6 bases and J lost 1; bases outside the gene matches: 4. Germline-derived CDR1 and CDR2 are SNHLY and FYNNEI. The CDR3 consists of 15 residues. The CDR3 nucleotides read TGTGCCAGCAGGGCCGGGACAGGGAGCAATCAGCCCCAGCATTTT. Translated: CASRAGTGSNQPQHF.

This chain links TRBV12-3 or TRBV12-4 with TRBJ2-3; D is undetermined. The CDR3 totals 12 residues. Trimming stripped 4 bases from V and 8 bases from J, with 10 bases between. CDR3 residues: CASSSAGSTQYF. The CDR3 DNA sequence: TGTGCCAGCAGTTCGGCAGGCAGTACGCAGTATTTT.

The chain recombines TRBV28 with TRBJ1-2; D is ambiguous. Trimming removed 8 bases at V and 3 bases at J, with 13 bases between. The CDR3 runs 13 residues. The V gene's germline CDR1 is MDHEN and CDR2 SYDVKM. CDR3 sequence reads: CASARRVYYGYTF. The CDR3, as DNA: TGTGCCAGCGCACGCCGGGTTTACTATGGCTACACCTTC.

This clone appeared once. The rearrangement uses TRBV18 and TRBJ1-4, with D unclear. Looked up from germline, CDR1 is KGHSH and CDR2 is LQKENI. This CDR3 region has 16 residues. V was shortened by 2 bases and J by 0 bases, with 10 bases between the two germline ends. CDR3 region: CASSPRSPATNEKLFF. The CDR3 nucleotides read TGTGCCAGCTCACCAAGGAGCCCTGCAACTAATGAAAAACTGTTTTTT.

In regard to this clone: Distinct nucleotide sequences in the sample also encode this CDR3. CDR3 in DNA: TGTGCCAGCAGCTCCGGACAGGGTTACACCGGGGAGCTGTTTTTT. Translated, it gives CASSSGQGYTGELFF. The chain uses TRBV7-3 and TRBJ2-2; TRBD1 aligns across 8 bases. CDR1 is SGHTA, CDR2 FQGTGA, per germline. Losses at the gene ends were 4 bases for V and 3 bases for J; bases not matched to a gene: 4. This CDR3 contains 15 residues.

V and J are TRBV28 and TRBJ1-4; 7 nucleotides agree with TRBD1. CDR1 is MDHEN and CDR2 is SYDVKM in the germline V gene. V shed 6 bases and J 3 bases; nucleotides not matched to a gene: 4. The CDR3 has 14 residues. The CDR3 DNA reads as TGTGCCAGCAGGGGCGGGACAGCTAATGAAAAACTGTTTTTT. As protein: CASRGGTANEKLFF.